A single T cell receptor beta chain is shown here with its context. One entry per CDR3 protein results from TCRdb running MiXCR on the RT-PCR reads. The sample includes approximately 700,000 distinct CDR3 sequences, about a sixth of them seen just once. CDR3 size: 10 residues. V was trimmed by 10 bases and J by 10 bases, leaving 8 bases between them. Germline CDR1 SEHNR, CDR2 FQNEAQ (reference sequence). This entry is derived from a study of response to subunit inactivated influenza vaccine. The J gene is TRBJ1-6, the V gene TRBV7-9, with unresolved D. Sequenced material: PBMCs from blood, taken approximately 12 days after vaccination. The TCR originated in a man in his fifties who received an inactivated influenza vaccine. The CDR3 here is CATGGSPLHF. The CDR3 coding sequence is TGTGCCACAGGCGGCTCACCCCTCCACTTT. The full variable domain, in which reference TRBV7-9 and TRBJ1-6 provide the parts outside the CDR3, is DTGVSQNPRHKITKRGQNVTFRCDPISEHNRLYWYRQTLGQGPEFLTYFQNEAQLEKSRLLSDRFSAERPKGSFSTLEIQRTEQGDSAMYLCATGGSPLHFGNGTRLTVT.